The rows below give T cell receptor beta chains drawn from one sample of a study of PD-1 blockade in classical Hodgkin lymphoma. The repertoire was sequenced with immunoSEQ multiplex PCR; TCRdb's copy has only in-frame clones and lacks some. This table has tens of thousands of clones, roughly 89% appearing once. The sample consisted of CD4+ T cells from blood. The receptors were sampled from a human donor with classical Hodgkin lymphoma. Both conserved end residues are part of each CDR3. Each record gives: J gene, V gene, CDR3 protein.

TRBJ1-3 | TRBV7-2 | CASRRGGPSSGNTIYF
TRBJ1-1 | TRBV27 | CASSYTGYSHTEAFF
TRBJ2-3 | TRBV27 | CASSLFGRTDTQYF
TRBJ1-4 | TRBV4-1 | CASRGAGTGIRKLFF
TRBJ2-3 | TRBV28 | CASRSTSVAGTQYF
TRBJ2-6 | TRBV28 | CASIGGANVLTF
TRBJ1-1 | TRBV11-3 | CASSLKAGNTEAFF
TRBJ2-5 | TRBV18 | CASSPPSREGRETQYF
TRBJ2-2 | TRBV5-1 | CASSSRTGGELFF
TRBJ1-1 | TRBV10-3 | CAISDGLMNTEAFF
TRBJ2-7 | TRBV6-5 | CASSPRQRGEQYF
TRBJ2-3 | TRBV4-3 | CASSTGTSLGTQYF
TRBJ2-5 | TRBV5-4 | CASIQPGTGGAETQYF
TRBJ1-5 | TRBV10-2 | CASSDRQRNQPQHF
TRBJ1-4 | TRBV2 | CASSRQGAPSEKLFF
TRBJ2-2 | TRBV6-5 | CASSYAGGLPGELFF